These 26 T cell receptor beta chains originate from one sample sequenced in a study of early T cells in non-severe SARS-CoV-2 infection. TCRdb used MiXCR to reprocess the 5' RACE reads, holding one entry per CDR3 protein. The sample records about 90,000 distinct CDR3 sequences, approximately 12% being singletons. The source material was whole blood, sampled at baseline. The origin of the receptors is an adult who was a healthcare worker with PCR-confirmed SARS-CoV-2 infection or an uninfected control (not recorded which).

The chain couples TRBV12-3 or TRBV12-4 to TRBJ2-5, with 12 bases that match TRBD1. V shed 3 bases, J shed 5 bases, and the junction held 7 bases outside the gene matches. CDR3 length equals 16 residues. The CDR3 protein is CASSLLGQGAPETQYF. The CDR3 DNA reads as TGTGCCAGCAGTTTGTTGGGACAGGGGGCGCCTGAGACCCAGTACTTC.

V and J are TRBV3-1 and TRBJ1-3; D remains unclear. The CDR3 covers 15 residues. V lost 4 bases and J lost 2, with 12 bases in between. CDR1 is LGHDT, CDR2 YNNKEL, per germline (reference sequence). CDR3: CASSPQEVAGNTIYF. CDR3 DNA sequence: TGTGCCAGCAGCCCCCAGGAAGTAGCTGGAAACACCATATATTTT.

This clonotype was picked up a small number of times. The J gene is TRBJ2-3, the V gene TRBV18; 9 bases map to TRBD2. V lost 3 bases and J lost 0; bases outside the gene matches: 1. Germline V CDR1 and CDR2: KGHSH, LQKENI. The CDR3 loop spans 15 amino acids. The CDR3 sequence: CASSPLAGSTDTQYF. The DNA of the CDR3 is TGTGCCAGCTCACCTCTAGCGGGGAGCACAGATACGCAGTATTTT.

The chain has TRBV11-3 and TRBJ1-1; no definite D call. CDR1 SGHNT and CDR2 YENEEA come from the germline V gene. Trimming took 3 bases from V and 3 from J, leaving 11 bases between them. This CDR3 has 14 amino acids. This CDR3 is CASSFWGEDTEAFF. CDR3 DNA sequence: TGTGCCAGCAGCTTTTGGGGAGAGGACACTGAAGCTTTCTTT.

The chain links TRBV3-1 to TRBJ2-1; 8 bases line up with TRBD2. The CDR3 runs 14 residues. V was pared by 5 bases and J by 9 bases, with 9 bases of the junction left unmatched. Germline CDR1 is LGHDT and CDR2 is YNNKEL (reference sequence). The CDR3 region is CASSVSGEIVEQFF. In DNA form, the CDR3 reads TGTGCCAGCAGCGTTAGCGGGGAAATAGTTGAGCAGTTCTTC.

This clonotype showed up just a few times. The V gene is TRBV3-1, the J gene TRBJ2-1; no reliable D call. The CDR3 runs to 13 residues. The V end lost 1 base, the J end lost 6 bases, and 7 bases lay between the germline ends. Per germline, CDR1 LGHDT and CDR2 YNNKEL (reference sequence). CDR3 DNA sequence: TGTGCCAGCAGCCAAGCGCGCCTCAATGAGCAGTTCTTC. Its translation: CASSQARLNEQFF.

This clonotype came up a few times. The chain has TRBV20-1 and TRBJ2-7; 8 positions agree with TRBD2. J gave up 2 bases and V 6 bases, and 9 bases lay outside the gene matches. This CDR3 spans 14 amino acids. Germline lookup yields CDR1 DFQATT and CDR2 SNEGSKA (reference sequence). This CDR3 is CSASGGSAPYEQYF. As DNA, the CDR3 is TGCAGTGCGTCGGGGGGGTCAGCCCCCTACGAGCAGTACTTC.

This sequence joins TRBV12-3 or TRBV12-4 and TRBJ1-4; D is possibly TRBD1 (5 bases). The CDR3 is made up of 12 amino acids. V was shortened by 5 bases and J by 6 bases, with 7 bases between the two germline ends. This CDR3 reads CASSPGYEKLFF. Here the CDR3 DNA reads TGTGCCAGCAGTCCAGGGTATGAAAAACTGTTTTTT.

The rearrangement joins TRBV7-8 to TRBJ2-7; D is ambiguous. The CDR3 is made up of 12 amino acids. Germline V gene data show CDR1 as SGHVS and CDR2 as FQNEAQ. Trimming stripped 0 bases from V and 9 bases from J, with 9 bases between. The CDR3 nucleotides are TGTGCCAGCAGCTTAGCGGGGTTGGGGCAGTACTTC. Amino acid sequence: CASSLAGLGQYF. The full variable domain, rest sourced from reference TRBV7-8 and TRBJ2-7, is GAGVSQSPRYKVAKRGQDVALRCDPISGHVSLFWYQQALGQGPEFLTYFQNEAQLDKSGLPSDRFFAERPEGSVSTLKIQRTQQEDSAVYLCASSLAGLGQYFGPGTRLTVT.

CDR3 amino acids: CASSPGLVRLDEQFF. As DNA, the CDR3 is TGTGCCAGCAGCCCGGGACTAGTTCGTTTGGATGAGCAGTTCTTC. The rearrangement uses TRBV3-1 and TRBJ2-1; 8 bases fit TRBD2. The germline V gene encodes CDR1 LGHDT and CDR2 YNNKEL (reference sequence). The CDR3 has 15 residues. J lost 8 bases, V lost 4 bases, and 10 bases had no gene match.

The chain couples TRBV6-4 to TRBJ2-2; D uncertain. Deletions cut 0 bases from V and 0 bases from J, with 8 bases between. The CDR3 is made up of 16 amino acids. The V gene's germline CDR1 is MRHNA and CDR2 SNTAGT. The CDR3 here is CASSDSPNPNTGELFF. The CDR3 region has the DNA TGTGCCAGCAGTGACTCTCCAAACCCGAACACCGGGGAGCTGTTTTTT.

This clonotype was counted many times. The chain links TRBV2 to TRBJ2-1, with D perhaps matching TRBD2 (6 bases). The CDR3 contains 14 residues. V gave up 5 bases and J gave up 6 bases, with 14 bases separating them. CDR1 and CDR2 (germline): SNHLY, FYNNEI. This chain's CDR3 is CASSRSGVLNEQFF. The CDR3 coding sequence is TGTGCCAGCAGTAGATCGGGAGTGCTCAATGAGCAGTTCTTC.

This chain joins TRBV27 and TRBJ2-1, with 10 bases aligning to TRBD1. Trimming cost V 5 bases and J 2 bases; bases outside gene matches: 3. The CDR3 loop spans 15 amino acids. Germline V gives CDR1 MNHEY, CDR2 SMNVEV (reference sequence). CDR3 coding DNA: TGTGCCAGCAGTCCCGGGACAGGGGCCTACAATGAGCAGTTCTTC. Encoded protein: CASSPGTGAYNEQFF.

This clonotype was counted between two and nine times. The CDR3: CASSALGQAYNEQFF. In DNA, the CDR3 is TGTGCCAGCAGCGCTCTGGGACAGGCCTACAATGAGCAGTTCTTC. This sequence joins TRBV5-5 and TRBJ2-1; the match to TRBD1 covers 8 bases. The trim removed 4 bases at V and 2 bases at J, leaving 5 bases unmatched. This CDR3 has 15 residues. CDR1 and CDR2 (germline): SGHKS, YYEKEE (reference sequence).

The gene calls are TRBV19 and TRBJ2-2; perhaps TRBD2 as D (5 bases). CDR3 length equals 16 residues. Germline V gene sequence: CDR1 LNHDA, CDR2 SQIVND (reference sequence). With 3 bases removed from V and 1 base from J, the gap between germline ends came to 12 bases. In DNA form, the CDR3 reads TGTGCCAGTAGTATTAAACAGACTATGAACACCGGGGAGCTGTTTTTT. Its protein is CASSIKQTMNTGELFF.

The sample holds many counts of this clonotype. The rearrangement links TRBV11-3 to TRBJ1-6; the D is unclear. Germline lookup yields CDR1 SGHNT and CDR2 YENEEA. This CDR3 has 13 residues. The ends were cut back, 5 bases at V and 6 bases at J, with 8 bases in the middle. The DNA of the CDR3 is TGTGCCAGCAGCCCGGGAGGTAATTCACCCCTCCACTTT. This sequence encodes CASSPGGNSPLHF.

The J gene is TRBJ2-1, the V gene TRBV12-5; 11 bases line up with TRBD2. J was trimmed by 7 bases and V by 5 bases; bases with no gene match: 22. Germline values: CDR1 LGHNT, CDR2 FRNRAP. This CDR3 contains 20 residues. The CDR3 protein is CASGPDGPSGGSGPHNEQFF. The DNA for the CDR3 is TGTGCTAGTGGTCCCGACGGGCCTAGCGGGGGGTCAGGACCGCATAATGAGCAGTTCTTC.

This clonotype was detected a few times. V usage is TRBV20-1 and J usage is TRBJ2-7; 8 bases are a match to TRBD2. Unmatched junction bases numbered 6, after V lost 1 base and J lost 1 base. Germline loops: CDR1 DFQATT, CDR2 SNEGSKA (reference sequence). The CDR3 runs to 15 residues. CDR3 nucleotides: TGCAGTGCTAGAGGACTAGCGCGGAATTCCTACGAGCAGTACTTC. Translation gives CSARGLARNSYEQYF.

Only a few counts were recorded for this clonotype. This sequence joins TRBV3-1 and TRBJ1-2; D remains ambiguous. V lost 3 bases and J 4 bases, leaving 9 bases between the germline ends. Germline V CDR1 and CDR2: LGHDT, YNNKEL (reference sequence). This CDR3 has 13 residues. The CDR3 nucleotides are TGTGCCAGCAGCCATGAAGGGTCCTATGGCTACACCTTC. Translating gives CASSHEGSYGYTF.

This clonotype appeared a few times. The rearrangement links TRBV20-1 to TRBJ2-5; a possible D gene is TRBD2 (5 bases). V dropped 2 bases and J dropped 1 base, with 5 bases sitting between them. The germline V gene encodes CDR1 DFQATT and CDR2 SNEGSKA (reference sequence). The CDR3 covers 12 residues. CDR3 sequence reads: CSARLAQETQYF. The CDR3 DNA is TGCAGTGCTAGACTAGCCCAAGAGACCCAGTACTTC.

In DNA form, the CDR3 reads TGTGCCAGCAGCTTCCAGGGGACCAGACCTTACAATGAGCAGTTCTTC. Translation gives CASSFQGTRPYNEQFF. V and J are TRBV11-3 and TRBJ2-1; perhaps TRBD1 as D (6 bases). Trimming took off 3 bases at V and 4 bases at J, with 16 bases between the two ends. CDR3 length: 16 residues. CDR1 is SGHNT and CDR2 is YENEEA in the germline V gene.

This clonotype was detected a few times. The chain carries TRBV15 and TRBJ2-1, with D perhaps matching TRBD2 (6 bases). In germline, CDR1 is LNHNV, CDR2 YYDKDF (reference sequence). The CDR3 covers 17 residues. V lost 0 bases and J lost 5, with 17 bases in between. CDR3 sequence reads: CATSRDFGLGGDNEQFF. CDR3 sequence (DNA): TGTGCCACCAGCAGAGATTTCGGGCTAGGAGGGGACAATGAGCAGTTCTTC.

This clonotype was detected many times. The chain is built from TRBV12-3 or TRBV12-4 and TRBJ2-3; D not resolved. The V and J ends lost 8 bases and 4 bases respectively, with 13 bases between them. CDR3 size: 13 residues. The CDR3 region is CASGDRASDTQYF. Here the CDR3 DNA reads TGTGCCAGCGGGGATCGGGCTTCAGATACGCAGTATTTT.

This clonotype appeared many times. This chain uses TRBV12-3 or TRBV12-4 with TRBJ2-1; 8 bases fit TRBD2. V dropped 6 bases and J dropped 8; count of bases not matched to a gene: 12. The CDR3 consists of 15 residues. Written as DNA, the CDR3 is TGTGCCAGCAGCCTTAGCGGGACCCTTTCACATGAGCAGTTCTTC. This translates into CASSLSGTLSHEQFF.

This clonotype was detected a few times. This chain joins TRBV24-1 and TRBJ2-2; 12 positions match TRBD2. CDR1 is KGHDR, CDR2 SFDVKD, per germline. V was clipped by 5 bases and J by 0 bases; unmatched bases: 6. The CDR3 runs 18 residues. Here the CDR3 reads CATSGVGLAGTNTGELFF. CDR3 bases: TGTGCCACCAGTGGTGTGGGACTAGCGGGTACGAACACCGGGGAGCTGTTTTTT.

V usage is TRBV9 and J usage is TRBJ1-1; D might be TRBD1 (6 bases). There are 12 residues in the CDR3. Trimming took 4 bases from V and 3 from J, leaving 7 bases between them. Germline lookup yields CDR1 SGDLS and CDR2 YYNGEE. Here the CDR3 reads CASSPGDTEAFF. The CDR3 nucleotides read TGTGCCAGCAGCCCAGGGGACACTGAAGCTTTCTTT.